Listed below are T cell receptor beta chains from one sample, sequenced in a study of blood T cell repertoires in COVID-19. Sequencing used immunoSEQ multiplex PCR; TCRdb keeps in-frame clones, though not all of them. The sample carries about 270,000 clones, roughly 90% recorded once. The sample comprised peripheral blood. The receptors here all came from a man between 60 and 75 years old who had recovered from COVID-19. Each CDR3 is given with its conserved first and last residue. A D gene is named only where the DNA matches it firmly. Some rows have no size entry. The others give once, few or many, or a class for an expanded clone.

>NA|TRBJ2-1|TRBV3-1/TRBV3-2|TRBD2|14
TGTGCCAGCAGCCAGAGGGGAGGGGACAATGAGCAGTTCTTC
CASSQRGGDNEQFF
>NA|TRBJ1-6|TRBV28|NA|12
TGTGCCAATGGGCGCGAGGGTTCACCCCTCCACTTT
CANGREGSPLHF
>few|TRBJ2-7|TRBV5-4|NA|14
TGTGCCAGCAGCTTGGTGGGGCAGACCTACGAGCAGTACTTC
CASSLVGQTYEQYF
>NA|TRBJ2-3|TRBV6-6|TRBD2|16
TGTGCCAGCAGTCCCTTGGGGGGAGGGGGCACAGATACGCAGTATTTT
CASSPLGGGGTDTQYF
>NA|TRBJ1-2|TRBV10-1|NA|14
TGCGCCAGCAGGGGACTGGAAGGCATCTATGGCTACACCTTC
CASRGLEGIYGYTF
>many|TRBJ2-7|TRBV3-1/TRBV3-2|TRBD1|13
TGTGCCAGCAGCCACAGGGGGAGAGACGAGCAGTACTTC
CASSHRGRDEQYF
>NA|TRBJ1-3|TRBV9|NA|15
TGTGCCAGCAGCGTGGGGAGGGACCCCAAGCACACCATATATTTT
CASSVGRDPKHTIYF
>NA|TRBJ1-2|TRBV6-6|TRBD1|15
TGTGCCAGCAGTTACTCAGGGCAGGGGGCTGGTGGCTACACCTTC
CASSYSGQGAGGYTF
>once|TRBJ1-3|TRBV15|NA|15
TGTGCCACCAGCAGGTCCTTCTTCTCTGGAAACACCATATATTTT
CATSRSFFSGNTIYF
>NA|TRBJ2-2|TRBV9|TRBD2|16
TGTGCCAGCAGCGTAAGGACTAGGGGAAACACCGGGGAGCTGTTTTTT
CASSVRTRGNTGELFF
>once|TRBJ1-1|TRBV5-8|NA|15
TGTGCCAGCAGCCAAAACGGGGGGGCGAAAGCTGAAGCTTTCTTT
CASSQNGGAKAEAFF
>NA|TRBJ1-1|TRBV12-3/TRBV12-4|NA|13
TGTGCCAGCAGTTTAGCCAAGAACACTGAAGCTTTCTTT
CASSLAKNTEAFF
>once|TRBJ2-6|TRBV9|NA|18
TGTGCCAGCAGCGTATCCTCGGTGGTTGTCTCTGGGGCCAACGTCCTGACTTTC
CASSVSSVVVSGANVLTF
>NA|TRBJ1-1|TRBV5-8|TRBD1|17
TGTGCCAGCAGCGCTGTGATAGGGACAGGGGTTGACACTGAAGCTTTCTTT
CASSAVIGTGVDTEAFF
>NA|TRBJ2-7|TRBV19|TRBD1|14
TGTGCCAGTAAAGGCCGGGACAGTAGGAACGAGCAGTACTTC
CASKGRDSRNEQYF
>once|TRBJ1-2|TRBV6-2/TRBV6-3|NA|16
TGTGCCAGCAGTTACGGAGCGAGGACAGTTAACTATGGCTACACCTTC
CASSYGARTVNYGYTF
>NA|TRBJ1-2|TRBV6-1|NA|12
TGTGCCAGCAGTGAATCGGGGAATGGCTACACCTTC
CASSESGNGYTF
>NA|TRBJ2-4|TRBV2|NA|14
TGTGCCAGCAGTGGTACAGGAGCCAAAAACATTCAGTACTTC
CASSGTGAKNIQYF
>NA|TRBJ1-1|TRBV9|TRBD1|15
TGTGCCAGCAGCGGATCAACAGGGGGCGCGTCCGAAGCTTTCTTT
CASSGSTGGASEAFF
>NA|TRBJ2-7|TRBV7-2|TRBD2|15
TGTGCCAGCAGCTTAGGCGGGGGGCGCTTTGCCGAGCAGTACTTC
CASSLGGGRFAEQYF
>NA|TRBJ2-7|TRBV10-2|NA|13
TGCGCCAGCAGTGTGGCAGAGCGTCGGGAGCAGTACTTC
CASSVAERREQYF
>few|TRBJ2-7|TRBV6-2/TRBV6-3|NA|16
TGTGCCAGCAGTTACATAAGTTCCAGATATCTAGGCGAGCAGTACTTC
CASSYISSRYLGEQYF
>NA|TRBJ1-4|TRBV14|TRBD1|16
TGTGCCAGCAGCCGGGGGCTCAGGGGGGATAATGAAAAACTGTTTTTT
CASSRGLRGDNEKLFF
>NA|TRBJ1-5|TRBV6-5|TRBD1|14
TGTGCCAGCAGGGACGGGACAGGGAGCCAGCCCCAGCATTTT
CASRDGTGSQPQHF
>NA|TRBJ1-2|TRBV5-6|NA|14
TGTGCCAGCAGCTTGGACGGGGGATCTTATGGCTACACCTTC
CASSLDGGSYGYTF
>NA|TRBJ1-2|TRBV5-1|TRBD1|16
TGCGCCAGCAGCCCGGCGAGGGGGCCGGGGAACTATGGCTACACCTTC
CASSPARGPGNYGYTF
>NA|TRBJ1-1|TRBV19|NA|12
TGTGCCAGTATGGGGAGCTCCACTGAAGCTTTCTTT
CASMGSSTEAFF
>NA|TRBJ2-6|TRBV11-2|NA|18
TGTGCCAGCACCCCCAGGGGCAGTCAAAGCTCTGGGGCCAACGTCCTGACTTTC
CASTPRGSQSSGANVLTF
>NA|TRBJ2-7|TRBV19|NA|13
TGTGCCAGTAGTATAGTGGGCCAGCACGAGCAGTACTTC
CASSIVGQHEQYF
>NA|TRBJ1-1|TRBV2|TRBD1|13
TGTGCCAGCACCAGGGGGCAGGGCACTGAAGCTTTCTTT
CASTRGQGTEAFF
>NA|TRBJ2-7|TRBV10-3|NA|14
TGTGCCATCAGTGATCACCACGGGACCTACGAGCAGTACTTC
CAISDHHGTYEQYF
>NA|TRBJ2-1|TRBV11-2|NA|15
TGTGCCAGCAGCTTGTTTAGGGGCAGGGGCAATGAGCAGTTCTTC
CASSLFRGRGNEQFF
>NA|TRBJ1-2|TRBV7-9|TRBD1|17
TGTGCCAGCAGCCCCGGGACAGGGATACATTCTAACTATGGCTACACCTTC
CASSPGTGIHSNYGYTF
>NA|TRBJ2-7|TRBV7-2|TRBD1|17
TGTGCCAGCAGCCCTCTAGAGGACAGGGGGCGTTCTGGGGAGCAGTACTTC
CASSPLEDRGRSGEQYF
>NA|TRBJ2-5|TRBV20-1|NA|15
TGCAGTGCTAGTTCTGGGAGGGGGTACCAAGAGACCCAGTACTTC
CSASSGRGYQETQYF
>NA|TRBJ1-6|TRBV30|NA|17
TGTGCCTGGAGTGTACTTCGGCGGATTAGTTATAATTCACCCCTCCACTTT
CAWSVLRRISYNSPLHF
>NA|TRBJ1-4|TRBV30|TRBD1|14
TGTGCCTGGAGTCGACAGGGAGTCGATGAAAAACTGTTTTTT
CAWSRQGVDEKLFF
>NA|TRBJ1-4|TRBV5-4|TRBD1|16
TGTGCCAGCAGCGCCGGACAGGGGCCAATTAATGAAAAACTGTTTTTT
CASSAGQGPINEKLFF
>NA|TRBJ1-6|TRBV7-8|TRBD1|16
TGTGCCAGCAGCTTAGCGGGGGACAGATATAATTCACCCCTCCACTTT
CASSLAGDRYNSPLHF
>NA|TRBJ1-1|TRBV11-2|NA|15
TGTGCCAGCAGCTTCATCGCCGCCGCGGGGACTGAAGCTTTCTTT
CASSFIAAAGTEAFF